This TCR beta chain came from a study of shared clonotypes between healthy human individuals. Study details: Donors had three CD4 naive, three CD4 memory, two CD8 naive and one CD8 memory plate apiece.

For this clone: Its antigen remains unknown.

The CDR3 covers 16 residues. Germline V lookup: CDR1 SGHNT, CDR2 YYREEE (reference sequence). The V gene end was trimmed by 0 bases and the J gene end by 2 bases; junction bases not matched to a gene: 6. Study observations and caveats: Shared clonotypes across all four donors exceeded non-shared ones in generation probability.

Produced via immunoSEQ multiplex PCR; TCRdb's table is partial and in-frame only. The repertoire has some 1,100,000 clones, 78% of them found once; the top ten carry 0.52%. The specimen sequenced was memory CD4+ T cells from PBMCs. Subset indicated: CD45RA-negative fraction. The rearrangement uses TRBV5-4 and TRBJ2-3, with TRBD2 matching over 7 bases. The TCR comes from a man younger than 30 in good health. Some clones in this sample may be carry-over from other donors' samples. The CDR3 nucleotides read TGTGCCAGCAGCTTGGGGGCTAGCGGAGTCACAGATACGCAGTATTTT. This encodes CASSLGASGVTDTQYF. Variable domain in full (rest from reference TRBV5-4 and TRBJ2-3): ETGVTQSPTHLIKTRGQQVTLRCSSQSGHNTVSWYQQALGQGPQFIFQYYREEENGRGNFPPRFSGLQFPNYSSELNVNALELDDSALYLCASSLGASGVTDTQYFGPGTRLTVL.